These T cell receptor beta chains were read from a single sample in a study of blood T cells in healthy people across ages. TCRdb processed the 5' RACE reads anew with MiXCR; each CDR3 protein has one entry. Here the sample spans about 1.6 million distinct CDR3 sequences, about 35% being singletons. The specimen sequenced was blood. The receptors come from a woman aged 25 to 39 in good health. Both conserved end residues are part of each CDR3. D genes are given only for firm matches. A clone size is listed for some rows: how often the clone was seen (once, few, many), or a class if it is expanded.

TRBJ2-7 | TRBV19 | - | - | CASSMTTPGQPYEQYF | TGTGCCAGTAGTATGACAACTCCGGGTCAGCCCTACGAGCAGTACTTC
TRBJ2-3 | TRBV6-1 | - | - | CASSEALLGWGRADTQYF | TGTGCCAGCAGTGAAGCGCTTCTTGGTTGGGGCAGGGCAGATACGCAGTATTTT
TRBJ1-6 | TRBV7-6 | few | - | CASSLIGISFNSPLHF | TGTGCCAGCAGCTTAATCGGGATCAGTTTTAATTCACCCCTCCACTTT
TRBJ1-1 | TRBV5-1 | - | TRBD1 | CASSVDRPLETEAFF | TGCGCCAGCAGCGTGGACAGGCCCCTCGAGACTGAAGCTTTCTTT
TRBJ1-1 | TRBV3-1 | - | - | CASSGEVGMNTEAFF | TGTGCCAGCAGCGGGGAGGTGGGAATGAACACTGAAGCTTTCTTT
TRBJ2-3 | TRBV2 | - | TRBD1 | CASSEAKDRFTDTQYF | TGTGCCAGCAGTGAAGCAAAGGACAGGTTCACAGATACGCAGTATTTT
TRBJ2-7 | TRBV20-1 | - | - | CSARRDSLLRYEQYF | TGCAGTGCTAGGAGAGACAGCCTTCTGCGCTACGAGCAGTACTTC
TRBJ2-1 | TRBV27 | - | - | CASSLGLSYNDKQFF | TGTGCCAGCAGTTTAGGACTCTCATACAATGACAAGCAGTTCTTC
TRBJ1-1 | TRBV9 | few | - | CASNVMGGADTEAFF | TGTGCCAGCAACGTAATGGGGGGGGCTGACACTGAAGCTTTCTTT
TRBJ2-7 | TRBV4-1 | many | - | CASSQVGAGATYEQYF | TGCGCCAGCAGCCAAGTCGGGGCGGGGGCGACCTACGAGCAGTACTTC
TRBJ2-1 | TRBV3-1 | - | TRBD2 | CASSRELAGGLSYNEQFF | TGTGCCAGCAGCCGGGAACTAGCGGGAGGGTTATCCTACAATGAGCAGTTCTTC
TRBJ1-2 | TRBV6-1 | - | - | CASSEAPGGLYDGYTF | TGTGCCAGCAGTGAAGCCCCCGGGGGGCTTTATGATGGCTACACCTTC
TRBJ1-2 | TRBV29-1 | few | TRBD1 | CSVGPKDRGYNYGYTF | TGCAGCGTTGGACCTAAGGACAGGGGATATAACTATGGCTACACCTTC
TRBJ2-1 | TRBV7-8 | few | - | CASSLGPGFKGDEQFF | TGTGCCAGCAGCTTGGGTCCCGGGTTCAAAGGCGATGAGCAGTTCTTC
TRBJ2-7 | TRBV4-1 | many | TRBD2 | CASSQPTSGSYEQYF | TGCGCCAGCAGCCAGCCGACTAGCGGATCCTACGAGCAGTACTTC
TRBJ2-5 | TRBV24-1 | few | TRBD1 | CATSDRGGTAYQETQYF | TGTGCCACCAGTGACCGGGGTGGGACAGCGTACCAAGAGACCCAGTACTTC
TRBJ2-3 | TRBV20-1 | - | - | CSALRGRALGNTQYF | TGCAGTGCGCTGAGGGGCAGGGCCCTCGGGAATACGCAGTATTTT
TRBJ2-4 | TRBV20-1 | - | - | CSTHLGLAKNIQYF | TGCAGTACCCACCTCGGTTTAGCCAAAAACATTCAGTACTTC
TRBJ2-1 | TRBV28 | - | - | CPSSLPRTLIGENEQFF | TGTCCCAGCAGTTTACCCCGGACCCTGATTGGGGAAAATGAGCAGTTCTTC
TRBJ2-7 | TRBV30 | - | TRBD2 | CAWSPPGGAYNEQYF | TGTGCCTGGAGCCCCCCCGGGGGGGCCTACAATGAGCAGTACTTC
TRBJ1-1 | TRBV20-1 | many | - | CSATEMNTEAFF | TGCAGTGCTACTGAGATGAACACTGAAGCTTTCTTT
TRBJ2-6 | TRBV28 | - | - | CASSFTGVSGTNVLTF | TGTGCCAGCAGTTTCACAGGCGTCTCTGGGACCAACGTCCTGACTTTC
TRBJ2-1 | TRBV5-1 | once | TRBD1 | CASSGGTGFGGASYNEQFF | TGCGCCAGCAGCGGCGGGACAGGGTTCGGCGGGGCTTCCTACAATGAGCAGTTCTTC
TRBJ2-7 | TRBV21-1 | few | - | CASSLFSEQYF | TGTGCCAGCAGCCTGTTCTCCGAGCAGTACTTC
TRBJ2-7 | TRBV28 | - | - | CASSSYREQYF | TGTGCCAGCAGTTCCTATCGGGAGCAGTACTTC
TRBJ2-1 | TRBV2 | - | TRBD1 | CASATGTENYNEQFF | TGTGCCAGCGCCACTGGGACAGAAAACTACAATGAGCAGTTCTTC
TRBJ2-1 | TRBV30 | - | - | CAWRGGLGLFNEQFF | TGTGCCTGGAGGGGCGGGTTAGGGCTATTCAATGAGCAGTTCTTC
TRBJ1-2 | TRBV2 | - | TRBD1 | CASSMVTGTVYGYTF | TGTGCCAGCAGTATGGTTACCGGGACAGTCTATGGCTACACCTTC
TRBJ2-1 | TRBV12-3/TRBV12-4 | - | TRBD2 | CASSPLSGSINEQFF | TGTGCCAGCAGTCCACTAAGCGGGAGTATAAATGAGCAGTTCTTC
TRBJ2-1 | TRBV6-2/TRBV6-3 | few | - | CASSWTFSSYNEQFF | TGTGCCAGCAGTTGGACTTTCAGCTCCTACAATGAGCAGTTCTTC
TRBJ2-7 | TRBV18 | - | - | CASSPGITYEQYF | TGTGCCAGCTCACCGGGCATCACCTACGAGCAGTACTTC
TRBJ2-5 | TRBV11-2 | - | - | CASSARPTAQETQYF | TGTGCCAGCAGCGCGCGCCCGACTGCCCAAGAGACCCAGTACTTC
TRBJ2-7 | TRBV28 | few | TRBD2 | CASTRGLAGAYEQYF | TGTGCCAGCACCCGGGGACTAGCGGGTGCGTACGAGCAGTACTTC
TRBJ2-3 | TRBV11-2 | many | TRBD2 | CASSFRGLAGGSRTDTQYF | TGTGCCAGCAGCTTCCGGGGACTAGCGGGAGGGTCTCGCACAGATACGCAGTATTTT
TRBJ2-7 | TRBV29-1 | many | TRBD1 | CSVEEDRTYEQYF | TGCAGCGTTGAGGAGGACAGGACCTACGAGCAGTACTTC
TRBJ1-2 | TRBV6-6 | - | - | CASSLGGPDGYTF | TGTGCCAGCAGCCTAGGGGGACCGGATGGCTACACCTTC
TRBJ1-4 | TRBV2 | - | TRBD1 | CASSGGQGGIVKEKLFF | TGTGCCAGCAGTGGCGGACAGGGGGGCATAGTTAAGGAAAAACTGTTTTTT
TRBJ2-7 | TRBV28 | - | - | CASSLSTCEQYF | TGTGCCAGCAGTTTATCAACTTGCGAGCAGTACTTC
TRBJ2-1 | TRBV5-4 | - | - | CASSLGLAKYNEQFF | TGTGCCAGCAGCTTGGGCCTAGCGAAGTACAATGAGCAGTTCTTC
TRBJ2-7 | TRBV3-1 | few | - | CASSQSFGGDIDEQYF | TGTGCCAGCAGCCAATCGTTCGGAGGGGATATAGACGAGCAGTACTTC
TRBJ2-7 | TRBV29-1 | many | - | CSVGPSRTGPGGEQYF | TGCAGCGTTGGCCCTTCCAGGACAGGGCCCGGGGGGGAGCAGTACTTC
TRBJ2-3 | TRBV14 | - | - | CASSGRSSTDTQYF | TGTGCCAGCAGTGGAAGATCTAGCACAGATACGCAGTATTTT
TRBJ2-1 | TRBV5-1 | - | TRBD2 | CASSLGTSGSLFYNEQFF | TGCGCCAGCAGCTTAGGCACTAGCGGGAGTCTTTTTTACAATGAGCAGTTCTTC
TRBJ2-7 | TRBV7-2 | - | TRBD2 | CASSPAGGSGGPRQYF | TGTGCCAGCAGCCCCGCGGGAGGTAGCGGGGGACCACGGCAGTACTTC